This T cell receptor beta chain came from a study of cytomegalovirus exposure and HLA in healthy donors. Details on this clone: Its target is not known. This same CDR3 is encoded by further DNA sequences in the sample.

General study findings and limits: Overall, roughly 170 TCR beta chains were annotated as cytomegalovirus-associated. The productive fraction for most TCR beta V segments was about 87% or about 30% in an earlier analysis. The records held CMV serostatus as the only immune exposure information.

The CDR3 contains 11 residues. Germline V gene lookup returns CDR1 MDHEN and CDR2 SYDVKM. Trimming stripped 3 bases from V and 8 bases from J, with 7 bases between. The donors were healthy bone marrow donors. Researchers ran the PCR with 60 Vbeta and 13 Jbeta primers. The protocol was immunoSEQ multiplex PCR, while the TCRdb copy is restricted to in-frame clones and leaves out a portion. The data show about 180,000 clones, 77% seen once. The chain links TRBV28 to TRBJ1-1, with a weak D call TRBD1 (5 bases). This TCR was recovered from an older woman in good health and CMV-seropositive. Sequenced input: PBMCs. The CDR3 nucleotides read TGTGCCAGCAGTTTGCAGGGAGAAGCTTTCTTT. This sequence encodes CASSLQGEAFF.